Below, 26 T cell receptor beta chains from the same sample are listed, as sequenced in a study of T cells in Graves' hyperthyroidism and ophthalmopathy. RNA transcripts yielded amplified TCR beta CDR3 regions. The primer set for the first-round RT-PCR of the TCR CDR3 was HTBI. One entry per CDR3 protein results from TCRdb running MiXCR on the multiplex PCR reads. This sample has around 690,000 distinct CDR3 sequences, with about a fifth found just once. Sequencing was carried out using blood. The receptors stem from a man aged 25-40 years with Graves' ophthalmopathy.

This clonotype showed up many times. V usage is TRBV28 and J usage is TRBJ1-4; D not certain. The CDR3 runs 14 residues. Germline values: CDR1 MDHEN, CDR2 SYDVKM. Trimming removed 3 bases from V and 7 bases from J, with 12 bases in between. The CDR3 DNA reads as TGTGCCAGCAGTTTGAACGGATGGGCTGAAAAACTGTTTTTT. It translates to CASSLNGWAEKLFF.

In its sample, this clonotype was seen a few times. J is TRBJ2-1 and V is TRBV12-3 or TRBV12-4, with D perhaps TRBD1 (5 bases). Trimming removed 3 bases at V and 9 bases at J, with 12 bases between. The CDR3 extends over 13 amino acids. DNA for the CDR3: TGTGCCAGCAGTTTGGGCATAAGGGGTGAGCAGTTCTTC. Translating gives CASSLGIRGEQFF.

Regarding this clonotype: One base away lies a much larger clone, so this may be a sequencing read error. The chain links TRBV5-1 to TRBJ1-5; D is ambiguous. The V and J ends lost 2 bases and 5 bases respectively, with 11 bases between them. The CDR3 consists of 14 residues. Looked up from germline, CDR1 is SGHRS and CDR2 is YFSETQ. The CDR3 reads CASSFDPDDQPQHF. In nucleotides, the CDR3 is TGCGCCAGCAGCTTCGACCCAGACGATCAGCCCCAGCATTTT.

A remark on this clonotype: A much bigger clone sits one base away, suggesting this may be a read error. CDR3 bases: TGTGCCTGCAGTTTAGGGGGCCAGGGAAACTATGGCTACACCTTC. It specifies CACSLGGQGNYGYTF. V gene TRBV28 combines with J gene TRBJ1-2; TRBD1 agrees at 7 bases. Per germline, CDR1 MDHEN and CDR2 SYDVKM. This CDR3 region has 15 residues.

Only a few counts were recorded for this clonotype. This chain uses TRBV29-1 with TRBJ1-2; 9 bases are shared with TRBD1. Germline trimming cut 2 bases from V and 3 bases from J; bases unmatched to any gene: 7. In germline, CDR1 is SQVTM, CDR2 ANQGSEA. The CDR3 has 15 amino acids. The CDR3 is CSVEKSRDRDYGYTF. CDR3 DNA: TGCAGCGTTGAAAAGTCTCGGGACAGGGACTATGGCTACACCTTC.

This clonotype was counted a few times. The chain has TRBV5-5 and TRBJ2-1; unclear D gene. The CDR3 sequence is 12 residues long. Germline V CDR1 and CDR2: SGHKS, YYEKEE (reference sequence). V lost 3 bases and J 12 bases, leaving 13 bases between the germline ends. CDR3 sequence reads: CASSWTIQRQFF. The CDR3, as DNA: TGTGCCAGCAGCTGGACCATTCAACGGCAGTTCTTC. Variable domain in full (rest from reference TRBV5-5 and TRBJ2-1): DAGVTQSPTHLIKTRGQQVTLRCSPISGHKSVSWYQQVLGQGPQFIFQYYEKEERGRGNFPDRFSARQFPNYSSELNVNALLLGDSALYLCASSWTIQRQFFGPGTRLTVL.

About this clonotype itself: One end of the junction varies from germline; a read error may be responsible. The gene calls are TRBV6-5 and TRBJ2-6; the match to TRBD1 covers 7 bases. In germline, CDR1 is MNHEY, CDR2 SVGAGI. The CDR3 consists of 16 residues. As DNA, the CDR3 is TGTGCCAGCAGACTCGGGACAGCCTCTGGGGCCAGCGTCCTGACTTTC. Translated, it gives CASRLGTASGASVLTF.

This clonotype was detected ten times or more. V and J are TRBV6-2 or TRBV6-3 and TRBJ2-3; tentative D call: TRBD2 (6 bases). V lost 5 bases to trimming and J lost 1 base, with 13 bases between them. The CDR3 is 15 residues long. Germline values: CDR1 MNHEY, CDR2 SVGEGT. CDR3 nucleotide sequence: TGTGCCAGCAGTCCACCGGGACTTCGCACAGATACGCAGTATTTT. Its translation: CASSPPGLRTDTQYF.

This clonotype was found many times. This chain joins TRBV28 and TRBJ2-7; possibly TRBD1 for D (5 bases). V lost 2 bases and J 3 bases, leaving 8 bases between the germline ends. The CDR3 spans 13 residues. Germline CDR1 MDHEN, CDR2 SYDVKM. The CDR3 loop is CASSLRGNYEQYF. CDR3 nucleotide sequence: TGTGCCAGCAGTTTAAGGGGTAACTACGAGCAGTACTTC.

CDR3 DNA: TGCAGTGCTAGATGGGGACAGGGGCGAGGCATTCAGTACTTC. Protein product: CSARWGQGRGIQYF. The V gene is TRBV20-1, the J gene TRBJ2-4; 10 nucleotides match TRBD1. The CDR3 sequence is 14 residues long. V lost 2 bases, J lost 9 bases, and 7 bases stayed unmatched. Germline CDR1 and CDR2: DFQATT and SNEGSKA (reference sequence).

CDR3 in DNA: TGTGCCAGCAGGTCACCGGGGGGACACTTCAATCCGGAGACCCAGTACTTC. This gives the protein CASRSPGGHFNPETQYF. The rearrangement links TRBV6-1 to TRBJ2-5, with a tentative D call TRBD2 (7 bases). There are 17 residues in the CDR3. Germline loops: CDR1 MNHNS, CDR2 SASEGT. The ends were cut back, 6 bases at V and 5 bases at J, with 25 bases in the middle.

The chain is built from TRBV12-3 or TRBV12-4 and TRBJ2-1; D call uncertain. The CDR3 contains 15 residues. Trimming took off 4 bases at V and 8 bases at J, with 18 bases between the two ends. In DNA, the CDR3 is TGTGCCAGCAGTTCGAGTTTGATGGCTTCCCATGAGCAGTTCTTC. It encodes CASSSSLMASHEQFF.

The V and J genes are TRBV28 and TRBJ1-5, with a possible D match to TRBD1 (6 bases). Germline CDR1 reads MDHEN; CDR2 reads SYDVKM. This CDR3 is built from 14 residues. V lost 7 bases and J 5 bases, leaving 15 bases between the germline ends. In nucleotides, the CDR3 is TGTGCCAGCAAACTACTCCAGGGGTATCAGCCCCAGCATTTT. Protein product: CASKLLQGYQPQHF. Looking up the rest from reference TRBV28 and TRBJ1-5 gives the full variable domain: DVKVTQSSRYLVKRTGEKVFLECVQDMDHENMFWYRQDPGLGLRLIYFSYDVKMKEKGDIPEGYSVSREKKERFSLILESASTNQTSMYLCASKLLQGYQPQHFGDGTRLSIL.

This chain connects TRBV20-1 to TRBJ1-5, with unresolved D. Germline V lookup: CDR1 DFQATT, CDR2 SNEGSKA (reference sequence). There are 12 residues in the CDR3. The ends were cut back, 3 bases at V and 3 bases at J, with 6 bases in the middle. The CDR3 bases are TGCAGTGCTAGTGAGGTCAATCAGCCCCAGCATTTT. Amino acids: CSASEVNQPQHF.

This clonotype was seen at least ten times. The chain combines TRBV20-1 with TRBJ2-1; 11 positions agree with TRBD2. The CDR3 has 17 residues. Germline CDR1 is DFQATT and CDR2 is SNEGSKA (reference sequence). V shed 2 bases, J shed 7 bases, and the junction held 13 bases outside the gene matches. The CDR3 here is CSARSPGGVAGGNEQFF. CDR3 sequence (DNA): TGCAGTGCTAGATCCCCCGGGGGGGTAGCGGGAGGGAATGAGCAGTTCTTC.

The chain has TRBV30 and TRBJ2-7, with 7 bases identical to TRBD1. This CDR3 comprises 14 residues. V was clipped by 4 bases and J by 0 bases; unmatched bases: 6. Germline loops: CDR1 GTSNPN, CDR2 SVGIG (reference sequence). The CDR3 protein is CAWIEAGGSYEQYF. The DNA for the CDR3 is TGTGCCTGGATTGAGGCAGGGGGCTCCTACGAGCAGTACTTC.

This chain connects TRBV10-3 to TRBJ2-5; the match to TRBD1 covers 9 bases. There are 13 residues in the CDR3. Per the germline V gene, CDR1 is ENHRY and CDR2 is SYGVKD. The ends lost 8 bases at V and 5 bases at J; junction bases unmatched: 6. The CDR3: CAIGTGHGETQYF. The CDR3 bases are TGTGCCATCGGGACAGGGCATGGGGAGACCCAGTACTTC.

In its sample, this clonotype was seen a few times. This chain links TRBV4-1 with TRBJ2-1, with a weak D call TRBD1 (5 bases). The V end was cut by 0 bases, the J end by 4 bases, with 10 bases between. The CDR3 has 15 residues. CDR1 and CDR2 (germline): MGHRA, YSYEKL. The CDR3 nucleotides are TGCGCCAGCAGCCAAGATGTCAGGGTATACAATGAGCAGTTCTTC. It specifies CASSQDVRVYNEQFF.

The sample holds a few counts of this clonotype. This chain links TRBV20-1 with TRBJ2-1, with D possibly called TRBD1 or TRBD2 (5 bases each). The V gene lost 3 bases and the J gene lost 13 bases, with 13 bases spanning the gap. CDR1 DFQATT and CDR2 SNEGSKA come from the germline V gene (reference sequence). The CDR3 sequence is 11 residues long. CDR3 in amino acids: CSASRGTRQFF. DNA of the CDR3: TGCAGTGCTAGTAGAGGGACCCGACAGTTCTTC.

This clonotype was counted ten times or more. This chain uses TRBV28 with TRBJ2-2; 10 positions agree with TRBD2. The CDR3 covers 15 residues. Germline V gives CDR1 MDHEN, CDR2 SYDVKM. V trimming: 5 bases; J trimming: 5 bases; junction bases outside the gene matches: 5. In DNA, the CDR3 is TGTGCCAGCAGTCCGGGACTAGCGTTGACCGGGGAGCTGTTTTTT. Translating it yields CASSPGLALTGELFF.

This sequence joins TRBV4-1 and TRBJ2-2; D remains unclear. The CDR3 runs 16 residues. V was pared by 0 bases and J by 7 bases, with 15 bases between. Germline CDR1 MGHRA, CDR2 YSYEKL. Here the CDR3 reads CASSQDRATIGGELFF. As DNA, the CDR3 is TGCGCCAGCAGCCAAGACCGGGCCACTATCGGCGGGGAGCTGTTTTTT.

CDR3 loop: CASSLRGAGGTYNEQFF. In DNA, the CDR3 is TGTGCCAGCAGCCTAAGGGGGGCGGGAGGCACCTACAATGAGCAGTTCTTC. This sequence joins TRBV3-1 and TRBJ2-1; 8 bases map to TRBD2. CDR3 length: 17 residues. The germline V gene has CDR1 LGHDT and CDR2 YNNKEL (reference sequence). V shed 4 bases, J shed 2 bases, and the junction held 10 bases outside the gene matches.

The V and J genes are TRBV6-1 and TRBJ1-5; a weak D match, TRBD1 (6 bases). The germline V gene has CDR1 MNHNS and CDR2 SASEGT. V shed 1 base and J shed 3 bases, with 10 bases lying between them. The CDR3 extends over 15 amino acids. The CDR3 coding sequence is TGTGCCAGCAGTGAAGTTGACAGGCCCAATCAGCCCCAGCATTTT. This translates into CASSEVDRPNQPQHF.

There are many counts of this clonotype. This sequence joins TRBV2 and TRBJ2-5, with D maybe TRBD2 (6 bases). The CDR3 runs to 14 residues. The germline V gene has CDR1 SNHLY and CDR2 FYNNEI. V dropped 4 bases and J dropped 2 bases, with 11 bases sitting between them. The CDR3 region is CASSGGLRQETQYF. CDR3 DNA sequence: TGTGCCAGCAGTGGGGGACTGAGACAAGAGACCCAGTACTTC.

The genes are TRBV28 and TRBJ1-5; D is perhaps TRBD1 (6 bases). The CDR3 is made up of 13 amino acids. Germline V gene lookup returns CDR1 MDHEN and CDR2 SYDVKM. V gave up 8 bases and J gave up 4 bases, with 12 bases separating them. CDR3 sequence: CASGGLVNQPQHF. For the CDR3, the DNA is TGTGCCAGCGGGGGGCTGGTTAATCAGCCCCAGCATTTT. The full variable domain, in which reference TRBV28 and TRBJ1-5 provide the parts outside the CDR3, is DVKVTQSSRYLVKRTGEKVFLECVQDMDHENMFWYRQDPGLGLRLIYFSYDVKMKEKGDIPEGYSVSREKKERFSLILESASTNQTSMYLCASGGLVNQPQHFGDGTRLSIL.

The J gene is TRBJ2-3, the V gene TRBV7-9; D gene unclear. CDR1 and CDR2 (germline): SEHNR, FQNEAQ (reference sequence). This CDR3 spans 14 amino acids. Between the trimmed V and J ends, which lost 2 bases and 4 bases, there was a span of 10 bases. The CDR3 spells CASSLIVVADTQYF. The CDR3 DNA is TGTGCCAGCAGCTTAATAGTAGTTGCAGATACGCAGTATTTT.